This T cell receptor beta chain was obtained from a study of shared clonotypes between healthy human individuals. Study conclusions and caveats: Unshared clonotypes carried lower generation probabilities than those common to all four donors. Tissue TCR repertoires likely differ from these blood-only repertoires.

Everyone who donated was a Caucasian adult who lived in Nashville, Tennessee. As for this clone: Its target is unknown.

Produced via immunoSEQ multiplex PCR; TCRdb's table is partial and in-frame only. The sample lists fewer than 1.6 million clones, 98% occurring once. Germline CDR1 is SEHNR and CDR2 is FQNEAQ (reference sequence). V lost 1 base to trimming and J lost 2 bases, with 20 bases between them. CDR3 size: 18 residues. This chain links TRBV7-9 with TRBJ2-5, with D possibly being TRBD2 (5 bases). This clonotype was sampled from a young man in good health. Sequenced input: naive CD4+ T cells sorted from blood. The sample's subset: CD45RA+ positively selected. The DNA for the CDR3 is TGTGCCAGCAGCTTAGACGCCCCCGGAGAGCGGTTTCAAGAGACCCAGTACTTC. Its translation is CASSLDAPGERFQETQYF.